These T cell receptor beta chains were read from a single sample in a study of cytomegalovirus exposure and HLA in healthy donors. Profiled with immunoSEQ multiplex PCR; TCRdb holds only in-frame clones, not every one. Of roughly 57,000 clones in the sample, 93% were seen once. The sample was PBMCs. The receptors were sampled from a woman aged 18-30 years in good health and CMV-seropositive. CDR3s include the opening cysteine and the closing phenylalanine or tryptophan. Fields, in order: V gene, D gene, clone size, J gene, CDR3 protein, CDR3 DNA. D genes are given only for firm matches. Rows give clone size only sometimes, using once, few, many, or a class for an expanded clone.

>TRBV19|NA|NA|TRBJ1-1
CASSSGRGGTEAFF
TGTGCCAGTAGCTCCGGCAGGGGAGGGACTGAAGCTTTCTTT
>TRBV25-1|TRBD1|NA|TRBJ2-2
CASRLDREGTGELFF
TGTGCCAGCAGGTTGGACAGGGAAGGCACCGGGGAGCTGTTTTTT
>TRBV9|NA|once|TRBJ2-7
CASSVVGLRGGYEQYF
TGTGCCAGCAGCGTAGTCGGTTTGAGGGGAGGATACGAGCAGTACTTC
>TRBV18|NA|NA|TRBJ1-4
CASSPYNEKLFF
TGTGCCAGCTCACCATATAATGAAAAACTGTTTTTT
>TRBV5-5|TRBD1|once|TRBJ2-7
CASSLSAGQGYEQYF
TGTGCCAGCAGCCTTTCCGCGGGACAGGGCTACGAGCAGTACTTC
>TRBV7-9|TRBD1|NA|TRBJ1-4
CASSSLTGEREKLFF
TGTGCCAGCAGCTCACTAACAGGGGAGCGAGAAAAACTGTTTTTT
>TRBV7-9|TRBD1|NA|TRBJ2-7
CASSLPGTGGGEQYF
TGTGCCAGCAGCTTACCCGGGACAGGGGGCGGAGAGCAGTACTTC
>TRBV5-1|TRBD1|NA|TRBJ1-2
CASRHTEVGHRGRNGYTF
TGCGCCAGCAGACACACCGAGGTGGGCCACAGGGGGAGGAATGGCTACACCTTC
>TRBV6-6|NA|NA|TRBJ1-3
CASSYSGGTGNTIYF
TGTGCCAGCAGTTACTCAGGAGGGACTGGAAACACCATATATTTT
>TRBV7-9|TRBD1|NA|TRBJ2-1
CASTTGTGGEQFF
TGTGCCAGCACAACCGGGACAGGGGGTGAGCAGTTCTTC
>TRBV7-8|NA|NA|TRBJ1-1
CASSPGERNTEAFF
TGTGCCAGCAGCCCAGGGGAGCGAAACACTGAAGCTTTCTTT
>TRBV19|NA|NA|TRBJ1-1
CASSIFGEAFF
TGTGCCAGTAGTATATTCGGGGAAGCTTTCTTT
>TRBV25-1|NA|NA|TRBJ2-3
CASSDQGTDTQYF
TGTGCCAGCAGTGACCAGGGGACAGATACGCAGTATTTT
>TRBV7-8|TRBD2|NA|TRBJ2-1
CASSLGFSGGLSYNEQFF
TGTGCCAGCAGCTTAGGTTTCAGCGGGGGCCTCTCCTACAATGAGCAGTTCTTC
>TRBV4-2|NA|NA|TRBJ2-6
CASSHPPGGSGANVLTF
TGTGCCAGCAGCCACCCCCCCGGGGGATCTGGGGCCAACGTCCTGACTTTC
>TRBV4-1|NA|NA|TRBJ2-7
CASSQDLREQYF
TGCGCCAGCAGCCAAGATTTACGGGAGCAGTACTTC
>TRBV9|TRBD1|NA|TRBJ2-7
CASSVGTGSREQYF
TGTGCCAGCAGCGTAGGGACAGGGAGTCGCGAGCAGTACTTC
>TRBV19|NA|NA|TRBJ1-1
CASSIYNTEAFF
TGTGCCAGTAGTATCTACAACACTGAAGCTTTCTTT